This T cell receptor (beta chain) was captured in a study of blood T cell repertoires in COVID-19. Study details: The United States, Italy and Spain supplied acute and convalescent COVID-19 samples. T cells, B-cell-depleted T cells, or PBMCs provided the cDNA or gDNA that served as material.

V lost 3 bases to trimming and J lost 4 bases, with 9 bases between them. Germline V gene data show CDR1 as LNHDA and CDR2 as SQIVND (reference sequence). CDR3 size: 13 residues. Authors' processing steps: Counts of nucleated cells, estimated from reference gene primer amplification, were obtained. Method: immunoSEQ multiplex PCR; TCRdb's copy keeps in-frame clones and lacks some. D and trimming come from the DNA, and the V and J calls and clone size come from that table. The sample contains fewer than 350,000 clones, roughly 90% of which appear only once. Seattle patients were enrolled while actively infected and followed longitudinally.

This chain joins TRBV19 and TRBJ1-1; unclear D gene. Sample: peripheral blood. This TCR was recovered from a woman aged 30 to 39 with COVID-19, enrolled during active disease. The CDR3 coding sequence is TGTGCCAGTAGTATGTATACAGCCACTGAAGCTTTCTTT. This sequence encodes CASSMYTATEAFF. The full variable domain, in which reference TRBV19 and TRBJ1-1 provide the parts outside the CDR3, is DGGITQSPKYLFRKEGQNVTLSCEQNLNHDAMYWYRQDPGQGLRLIYYSQIVNDFQKGDIAEGYSVSREKKESFPLTVTSAQKNPTAFYLCASSMYTATEAFFGQGTRLTVV.